This entry lists 12 T cell receptor beta chains sequenced from one sample in a study of blood T cell repertoires in COVID-19. Produced via immunoSEQ multiplex PCR; TCRdb's table is partial and in-frame only. The sample yields under 250,000 clones, about 90% seen once. Sequences were obtained from PBMCs or T cells enriched from blood (not recorded which). The origin of the receptors is a woman between 35 and 50 years old who had been exposed to COVID-19.

This chain joins TRBV15 and TRBJ2-1; 9 bases agree with TRBD1. V was pared by 3 bases and J by 9 bases, with 9 bases of the junction left unmatched. Germline V gives CDR1 LNHNV, CDR2 YYDKDF (reference sequence). The CDR3 extends over 15 amino acids. Written as DNA, the CDR3 is TGTGCCACCAGCAGTTTGGGACAGGGTGTCCCTGAGCAGTTCTTC. This codes for CATSSLGQGVPEQFF.

The table lists this clone with a count of one. The chain has TRBV2 and TRBJ1-2, with 8 bases that match TRBD1. There are 13 residues in the CDR3. V was clipped by 3 bases and J by 4 bases; unmatched bases: 1. Germline V lookup: CDR1 SNHLY, CDR2 FYNNEI. CDR3 amino acids: CASSETGVYGYTF. In DNA form, the CDR3 reads TGTGCCAGCAGTGAGACAGGGGTCTATGGCTACACCTTC. Combining the CDR3 with reference TRBV2 and TRBJ1-2 gives the whole variable domain EPEVTQTPSHQVTQMGQEVILRCVPISNHLYFYWYRQILGQKVEFLVSFYNNEISEKSEIFDDQFSVERPDGSNFTLKIRSTKLEDSAMYFCASSETGVYGYTFGSGTRLTVV.

As concerns this clone: One junction end disagrees with the germline gene, perhaps due to a read error. This chain links TRBV5-1 with TRBJ2-1; D may be TRBD1 (6 bases). The CDR3 consists of 12 residues. From germline, CDR1 is SGHRS and CDR2 YFSETQ. Here the CDR3 DNA reads TGTGCCAGCAGCGAACAGGGTAATGAGCAGTTCTTC. It encodes CASSEQGNEQFF.

This clone was seen just once. The chain links TRBV6-6 to TRBJ2-2, with TRBD1 identical over 8 bases. Germline trimming cut 6 bases from V and 0 bases from J; bases unmatched to any gene: 3. This CDR3 region has 15 residues. The germline CDR1 and CDR2 sequences are MNHNY and SVGAGI (reference sequence). The CDR3 reads CASRSDRANTGELFF. As DNA, the CDR3 is TGTGCCAGCAGGTCGGACAGGGCGAACACCGGGGAGCTGTTTTTT.

The J gene is TRBJ2-1, the V gene TRBV29-1; 10 positions match TRBD1. From germline, CDR1 is SQVTM and CDR2 ANQGSEA. The CDR3 runs 15 residues. J was trimmed by 7 bases and V by 0 bases; bases with no gene match: 6. The CDR3 DNA is TGCAGCGTTGAAGATTGGGACAGGGGTGGGAATGAGCAGTTCTTC. Its protein is CSVEDWDRGGNEQFF.

The gene calls are TRBV6-5 and TRBJ1-2, with 8 bases lining up with TRBD1. J lost 6 bases, V lost 4 bases, and 4 bases had no gene match. The CDR3 has 13 amino acids. Germline V gene sequence: CDR1 MNHEY, CDR2 SVGAGI. DNA of the CDR3: TGTGCCAGCAGTTCGACAGGGGTGGATGGCTACACCTTC. This codes for CASSSTGVDGYTF.

The V gene is TRBV7-9, the J gene TRBJ2-3, with TRBD2 matching over 7 bases. This CDR3 spans 16 amino acids. Germline CDR1 is SEHNR and CDR2 is FQNEAQ (reference sequence). The ends lost 5 bases at V and 0 bases at J; junction bases unmatched: 8. CDR3 bases: TGTGCCAGCAGCCCACCCCTAGCGGCTAGCACAGATACGCAGTATTTT. It translates to CASSPPLAASTDTQYF. Supplemented by reference TRBV7-9 and TRBJ2-3, the full variable domain reads DTGVSQNPRHKITKRGQNVTFRCDPISEHNRLYWYRQTLGQGPEFLTYFQNEAQLEKSRLLSDRFSAERPKGSFSTLEIQRTEQGDSAMYLCASSPPLAASTDTQYFGPGTRLTVL.

This sequence joins TRBV5-4 and TRBJ2-1; 10 bases line up with TRBD1. The V segment lost 4 bases and the J segment 7 bases; nucleotides outside the gene matches: 8. CDR1 SGHNT and CDR2 YYREEE come from the germline V gene (reference sequence). The CDR3 length is 15 residues. The CDR3 sequence is CASSAGQGDSNEQFF. For the CDR3, the DNA is TGTGCCAGCAGCGCAGGACAGGGGGATTCGAATGAGCAGTTCTTC.

The V call is TRBV4-3, the J call TRBJ2-7; no firm D call. CDR1 and CDR2 from the germline V gene are LGHNA and YSLEER. The CDR3 consists of 15 residues. Deletions cut 0 bases from V and 2 bases from J, with 11 bases between. CDR3 nucleotides: TGCGCCAGCAGCCAAGATCGTTACTCTACCTACGAGCAGTACTTC. Translation gives CASSQDRYSTYEQYF.

The V gene is TRBV13, the J gene TRBJ2-1; D is perhaps TRBD2 (6 bases). The ends were cut back, 0 bases at V and 12 bases at J, with 9 bases in the middle. Germline CDR1 and CDR2: PRHDT and FYEKMQ (reference sequence). The CDR3 length is 12 residues. The CDR3 DNA is TGTGCCAGCAGCTTAGGAACCGGGGGGCAGTTCTTC. Its protein is CASSLGTGGQFF.

The chain uses TRBV5-1 and TRBJ2-2, with 10 bases aligning to TRBD1. Unmatched junction bases numbered 10, after V lost 4 bases and J lost 1 base. This CDR3 has 18 residues. Germline V gene lookup returns CDR1 SGHRS and CDR2 YFSETQ. The CDR3 bases are TGCGCCAGCAGCCCGGCGGGGGACAGGGGCCTGAACACCGGGGAGCTGTTTTTT. This translates into CASSPAGDRGLNTGELFF.

V and J are TRBV27 and TRBJ1-6; D is perhaps TRBD1 (5 bases). Trimming cost V 8 bases and J 4 bases, with 12 bases left between them. Germline V lookup: CDR1 MNHEY, CDR2 SMNVEV (reference sequence). CDR3 size: 14 residues. CDR3: CASSLGGYNSPLHF. The CDR3 DNA follows: TGTGCCAGCTCTCTGGGGGGTTATAATTCACCCCTCCACTTT.